The rows below give T cell receptor beta chains drawn from one sample of a study of metastatic and nonmetastatic thyroid tumors. TCRdb recomputed clones from the PCR reads via MiXCR. The sample consists of about 22,000 clones, 18% of them appearing once. The sequencing sample was made of blood. These receptors were obtained from a male donor with papillary thyroid cancer or a benign thyroid nodule (not recorded which). Some clones in this sample may be carry-over from other donors' samples. The CDR3 runs from the conserved cysteine through the conserved F or W.

CDR3aa: CASSLGGGMRYTEAFF
j_gene: TRBJ1-1
v_gene: TRBV7-6

CDR3aa: CASSEVSRSPDTQYF
j_gene: TRBJ2-3
v_gene: TRBV6-1

CDR3aa: CASSLRGNSWLF
j_gene: TRBJ1-5
v_gene: TRBV5-4

CDR3aa: CASFEPPNEQFF
j_gene: TRBJ2-1
v_gene: TRBV6-1

CDR3aa: CASSVGGLDGYTF
j_gene: TRBJ1-2
v_gene: TRBV2

CDR3aa: CASSVGQGVNTEALF
j_gene: TRBJ1-1
v_gene: TRBV2

CDR3aa: CASSLRGGAGGSHNEQFF
j_gene: TRBJ2-1
v_gene: TRBV5-4

CDR3aa: CASSLVGFSGNTIYF
j_gene: TRBJ1-3
v_gene: TRBV5-1

CDR3aa: CASSEDAGGMGNQPQHF
j_gene: TRBJ1-5
v_gene: TRBV6-1

CDR3aa: CASSKGRGADTQYF
j_gene: TRBJ2-3
v_gene: TRBV7-7

CDR3aa: CASRPGPDSNQPQHF
j_gene: TRBJ1-5
v_gene: TRBV6-1

CDR3aa: CASSYIGLGQSSYEQYF
j_gene: TRBJ2-7
v_gene: TRBV11-1

CDR3aa: CASRKPGVNYCYTF
j_gene: TRBJ1-2
v_gene: TRBV19

CDR3aa: CASSPRTSGSSFLDTQYF
j_gene: TRBJ2-3
v_gene: TRBV3-1

CDR3aa: CATREGTGKAEKLFF
j_gene: TRBJ1-4
v_gene: TRBV15

CDR3aa: CASSARTNEKLFF
j_gene: TRBJ1-4
v_gene: TRBV10-1

CDR3aa: CASSGPGSGANVLTF
j_gene: TRBJ2-6
v_gene: TRBV28

CDR3aa: CASREGISGNTIYF
j_gene: TRBJ1-3
v_gene: TRBV2

CDR3aa: CASSHGGNSGNTIYF
j_gene: TRBJ1-3
v_gene: TRBV3-1

CDR3aa: CAWSRTGLMNSPLHF
j_gene: TRBJ1-6
v_gene: TRBV30

CDR3aa: CASSLWGGVPTEAFF
j_gene: TRBJ1-1
v_gene: TRBV28

CDR3aa: CASSHRQAGALNTGELFF
j_gene: TRBJ2-2
v_gene: TRBV3-1

CDR3aa: CASSHGRTETQYF
j_gene: TRBJ2-5
v_gene: TRBV14

CDR3aa: CSARRFGVGLDTEAFF
j_gene: TRBJ1-1
v_gene: TRBV20-1

CDR3aa: CATTYVGEQYF
j_gene: TRBJ2-7
v_gene: TRBV10-3

CDR3aa: CASSLTVFYGYTF
j_gene: TRBJ1-2
v_gene: TRBV28

CDR3aa: CSTSRVSGNNEQFF
j_gene: TRBJ2-1
v_gene: TRBV20-1

CDR3aa: CASSATRLTDTQYF
j_gene: TRBJ2-3
v_gene: TRBV9

CDR3aa: CASSLVLAWTYNEQFF
j_gene: TRBJ2-1
v_gene: TRBV11-1

CDR3aa: CASRAHSGTGDSPLHF
j_gene: TRBJ1-6
v_gene: TRBV25-1

CDR3aa: CARGTSGGIRTDTQYF
j_gene: TRBJ2-3
v_gene: TRBV2

CDR3aa: CATSPTYSGELFF
j_gene: TRBJ2-2
v_gene: TRBV24-1

CDR3aa: CASSLTGGLNTEAFF
j_gene: TRBJ1-1
v_gene: TRBV7-9

CDR3aa: CASSLLGGRGYEQYF
j_gene: TRBJ2-7
v_gene: TRBV27

CDR3aa: CASSGQGGITEAFF
j_gene: TRBJ1-1
v_gene: TRBV2

CDR3aa: CASDSSYEQYF
j_gene: TRBJ2-7
v_gene: TRBV28

CDR3aa: CASSPRQGAGTEAFF
j_gene: TRBJ1-1
v_gene: TRBV14

CDR3aa: CASRRQGGNTIYF
j_gene: TRBJ1-3
v_gene: TRBV27

CDR3aa: CASRGAGALNNEQFF
j_gene: TRBJ2-1
v_gene: TRBV6-1

CDR3aa: CASSSNGGYGYGYTF
j_gene: TRBJ1-2
v_gene: TRBV28

CDR3aa: CASSLTSGNTGELFF
j_gene: TRBJ2-2
v_gene: TRBV5-5

CDR3aa: CAWSPRYNEQFF
j_gene: TRBJ2-1
v_gene: TRBV30